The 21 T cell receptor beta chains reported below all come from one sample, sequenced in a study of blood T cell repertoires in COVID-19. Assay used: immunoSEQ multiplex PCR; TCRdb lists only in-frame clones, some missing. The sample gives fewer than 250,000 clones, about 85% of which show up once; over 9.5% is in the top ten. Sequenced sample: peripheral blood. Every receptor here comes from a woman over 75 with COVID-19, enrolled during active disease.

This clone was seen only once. The CDR3 DNA reads TGTGCCACCGTCCAGGGTAACTATGGCTACACCTTC. This codes for CATVQGNYGYTF. The V call is TRBV28, the J call TRBJ1-2; D is perhaps TRBD1 (5 bases). Germline CDR1 and CDR2: MDHEN and SYDVKM. CDR3 length: 12 amino acids. Between the trimmed V and J ends, which lost 10 bases and 1 base, there was a span of 10 bases.

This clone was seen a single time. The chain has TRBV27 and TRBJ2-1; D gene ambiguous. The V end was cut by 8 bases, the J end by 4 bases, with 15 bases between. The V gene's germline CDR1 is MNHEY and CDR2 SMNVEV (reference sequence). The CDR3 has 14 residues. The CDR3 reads CASSAPGPYNEQFF. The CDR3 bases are TGTGCCAGCTCAGCACCAGGCCCTTACAATGAGCAGTTCTTC.

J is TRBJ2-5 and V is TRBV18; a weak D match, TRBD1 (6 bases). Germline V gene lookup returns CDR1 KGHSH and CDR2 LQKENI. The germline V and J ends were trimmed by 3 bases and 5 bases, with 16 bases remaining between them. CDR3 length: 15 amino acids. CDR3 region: CASSPPGTQGETQYF. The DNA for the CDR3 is TGTGCCAGCTCACCCCCGGGAACCCAGGGGGAGACCCAGTACTTC.

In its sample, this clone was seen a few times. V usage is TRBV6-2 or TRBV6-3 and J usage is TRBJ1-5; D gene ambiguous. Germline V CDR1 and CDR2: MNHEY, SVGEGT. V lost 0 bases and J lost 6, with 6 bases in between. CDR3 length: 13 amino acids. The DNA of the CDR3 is TGTGCCAGCAGTTACTCTCGGGTTCAGCCCCAGCATTTT. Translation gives CASSYSRVQPQHF.

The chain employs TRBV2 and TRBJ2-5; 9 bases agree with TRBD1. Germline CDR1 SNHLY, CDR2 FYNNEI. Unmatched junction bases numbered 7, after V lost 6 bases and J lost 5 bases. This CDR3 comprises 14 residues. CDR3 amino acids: CASSWDRAGETQYF. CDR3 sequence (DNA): TGTGCCAGCAGCTGGGACAGGGCGGGGGAGACCCAGTACTTC.

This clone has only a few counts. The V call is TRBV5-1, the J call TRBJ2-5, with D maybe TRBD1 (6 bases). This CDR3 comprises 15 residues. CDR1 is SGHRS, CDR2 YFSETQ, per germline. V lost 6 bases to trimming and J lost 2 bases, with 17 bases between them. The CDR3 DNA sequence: TGCGCCAGCACCATTTCCGGGACACAACAAGAGACCCAGTACTTC. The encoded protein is CASTISGTQQETQYF.

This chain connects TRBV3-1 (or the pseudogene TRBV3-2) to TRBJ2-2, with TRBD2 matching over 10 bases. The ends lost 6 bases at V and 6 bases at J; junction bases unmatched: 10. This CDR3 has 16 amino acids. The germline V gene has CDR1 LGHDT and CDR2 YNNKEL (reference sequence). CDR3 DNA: TGTGCCAGCAGGCCTATCTCTAGCGGGGGTTCCGGGGAGCTGTTTTTT. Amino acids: CASRPISSGGSGELFF.

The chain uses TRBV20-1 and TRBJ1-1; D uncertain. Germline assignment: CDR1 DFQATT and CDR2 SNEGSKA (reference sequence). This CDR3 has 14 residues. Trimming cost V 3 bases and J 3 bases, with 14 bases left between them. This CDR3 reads CSASREGSDTEAFF. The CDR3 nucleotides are TGCAGTGCTAGTCGCGAGGGCTCTGACACTGAAGCTTTCTTT.

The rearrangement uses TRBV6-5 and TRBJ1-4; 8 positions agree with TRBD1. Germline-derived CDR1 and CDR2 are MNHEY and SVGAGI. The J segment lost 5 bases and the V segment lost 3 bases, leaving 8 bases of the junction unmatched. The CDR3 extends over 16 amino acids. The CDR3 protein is CASSYTGQGINEKLFF. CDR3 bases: TGTGCCAGCAGTTATACAGGACAGGGAATAAATGAAAAACTGTTTTTT.

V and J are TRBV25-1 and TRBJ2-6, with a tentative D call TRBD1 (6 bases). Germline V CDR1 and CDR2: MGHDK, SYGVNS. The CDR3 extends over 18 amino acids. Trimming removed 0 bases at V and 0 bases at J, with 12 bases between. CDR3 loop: CASSEYGRGDSGANVLTF. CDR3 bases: TGTGCCAGCAGTGAATACGGCAGGGGCGACTCTGGGGCCAACGTCCTGACTTTC.

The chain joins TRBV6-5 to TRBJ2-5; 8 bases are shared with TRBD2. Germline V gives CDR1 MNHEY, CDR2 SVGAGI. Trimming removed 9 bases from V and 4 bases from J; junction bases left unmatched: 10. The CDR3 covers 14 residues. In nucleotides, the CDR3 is TGTGCCAGTCGGGGCGGGGGGATTGGAGAGACCCAGTACTTC. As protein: CASRGGGIGETQYF.

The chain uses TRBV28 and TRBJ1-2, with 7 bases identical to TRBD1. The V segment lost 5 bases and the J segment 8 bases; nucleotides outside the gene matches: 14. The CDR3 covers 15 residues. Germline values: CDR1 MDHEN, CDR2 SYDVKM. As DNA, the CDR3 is TGTGCCAGCAGTCCTACCAGACAGGGCCAGAGGGGCTACACCTTC. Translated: CASSPTRQGQRGYTF.

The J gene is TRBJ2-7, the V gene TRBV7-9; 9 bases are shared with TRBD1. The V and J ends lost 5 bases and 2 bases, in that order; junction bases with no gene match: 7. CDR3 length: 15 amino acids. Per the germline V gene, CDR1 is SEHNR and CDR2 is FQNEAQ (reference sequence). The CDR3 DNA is TGTGCCAGCAGCCTAATTCGACAGGGGGCCTACGAGCAGTACGTC. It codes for CASSLIRQGAYEQYV.

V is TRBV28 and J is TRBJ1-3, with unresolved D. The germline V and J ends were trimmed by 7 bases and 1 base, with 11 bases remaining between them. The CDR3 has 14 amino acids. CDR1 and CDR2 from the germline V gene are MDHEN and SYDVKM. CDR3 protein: CASIPGSSGNTIYF. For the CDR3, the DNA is TGTGCCAGCATCCCGGGGAGTTCTGGAAACACCATATATTTT.

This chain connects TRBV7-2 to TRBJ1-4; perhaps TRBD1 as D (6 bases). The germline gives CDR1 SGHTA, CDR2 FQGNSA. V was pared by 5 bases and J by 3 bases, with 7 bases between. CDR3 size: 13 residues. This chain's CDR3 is CASSGQPNEKLFF. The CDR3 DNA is TGTGCCAGCAGCGGACAGCCTAATGAAAAACTGTTTTTT.

The CDR3 bases are TGTGCCAGCAGCAAATTGGCAGTAGAGACCCAGTACTTC. It yields the protein CASSKLAVETQYF. The chain recombines TRBV7-9 with TRBJ2-5; no reliable D call. The germline V gene has CDR1 SEHNR and CDR2 FQNEAQ (reference sequence). Trimming took 5 bases from V and 4 from J, leaving 11 bases between them. This CDR3 comprises 13 residues.

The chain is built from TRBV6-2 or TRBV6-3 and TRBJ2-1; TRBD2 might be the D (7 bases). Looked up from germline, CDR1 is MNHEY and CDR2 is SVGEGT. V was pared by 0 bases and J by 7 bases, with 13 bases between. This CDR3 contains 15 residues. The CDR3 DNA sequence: TGTGCCAGCAGTTACTCCTGGGGGGGGCTAAATGAGCAGTTCTTC. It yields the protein CASSYSWGGLNEQFF.

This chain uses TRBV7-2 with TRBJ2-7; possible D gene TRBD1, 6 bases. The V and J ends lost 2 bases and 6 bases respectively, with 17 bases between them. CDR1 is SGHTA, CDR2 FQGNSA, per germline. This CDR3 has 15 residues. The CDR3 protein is CASSLYTGTTLEQYF. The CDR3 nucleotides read TGTGCCAGCAGCTTATATACAGGGACCACACTCGAGCAGTACTTC. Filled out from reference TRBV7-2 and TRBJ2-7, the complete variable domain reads GAGVSQSPSNKVTEKGKDVELRCDPISGHTALYWYRQSLGQGLEFLIYFQGNSAPDKSGLPSDRFSAERTGGSVSTLTIQRTQQEDSAVYLCASSLYTGTTLEQYFGPGTRLTVT.

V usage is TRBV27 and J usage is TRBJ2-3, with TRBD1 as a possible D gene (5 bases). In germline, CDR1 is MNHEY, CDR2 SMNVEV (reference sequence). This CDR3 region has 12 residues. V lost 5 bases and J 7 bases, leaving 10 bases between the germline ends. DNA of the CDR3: TGTGCCAGCAGTCCCACAGGTCATACGCAGTATTTT. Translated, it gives CASSPTGHTQYF.

As DNA, the CDR3 is TGTGCCAGCTCTTCCCAAGGACTTACTGAAGCTTTCTTT. As protein: CASSSQGLTEAFF. The chain is built from TRBV18 and TRBJ1-1; D remains ambiguous. Trimming cost V 6 bases and J 5 bases, with 13 bases left between them. The germline CDR1 and CDR2 sequences are KGHSH and LQKENI. This CDR3 region has 13 residues.

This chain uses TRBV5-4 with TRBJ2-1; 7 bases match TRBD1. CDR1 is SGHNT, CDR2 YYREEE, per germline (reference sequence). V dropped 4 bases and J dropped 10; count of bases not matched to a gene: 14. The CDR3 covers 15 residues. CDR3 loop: CASSPRTGQGSEQFF. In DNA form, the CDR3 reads TGTGCCAGCAGCCCACGGACAGGCCAGGGCTCAGAGCAGTTCTTC.